This TCR beta chain was found in a study of cytomegalovirus exposure and HLA in healthy donors. Study-level points and caveats: Apart from CMV serostatus, no immune exposure information was available.

Primers included in the PCR were 60 Vbeta and 13 Jbeta primers. Assay: immunoSEQ multiplex PCR; the TCRdb copy retains only in-frame clones and omits some. The data contain about 170,000 clones, approximately 80% of them singletons. CDR3 size: 14 residues. The V segment lost 5 bases and the J segment 4 bases; nucleotides outside the gene matches: 6. CDR1 is GTSNPN and CDR2 is SVGIG in the germline V gene (reference sequence). Concerning this clone itself: Its antigen is unknown.

Specimen: PBMCs. The chain joins TRBV30 to TRBJ1-1, with TRBD1 identical over 11 bases. The receptor's source is a boy aged 2 to 10 in good health and CMV-seronegative. CDR3 in amino acids: CAWDGTGGITEAFF. For the CDR3, the DNA is TGTGCCTGGGACGGGACAGGGGGAATCACTGAAGCTTTCTTT.